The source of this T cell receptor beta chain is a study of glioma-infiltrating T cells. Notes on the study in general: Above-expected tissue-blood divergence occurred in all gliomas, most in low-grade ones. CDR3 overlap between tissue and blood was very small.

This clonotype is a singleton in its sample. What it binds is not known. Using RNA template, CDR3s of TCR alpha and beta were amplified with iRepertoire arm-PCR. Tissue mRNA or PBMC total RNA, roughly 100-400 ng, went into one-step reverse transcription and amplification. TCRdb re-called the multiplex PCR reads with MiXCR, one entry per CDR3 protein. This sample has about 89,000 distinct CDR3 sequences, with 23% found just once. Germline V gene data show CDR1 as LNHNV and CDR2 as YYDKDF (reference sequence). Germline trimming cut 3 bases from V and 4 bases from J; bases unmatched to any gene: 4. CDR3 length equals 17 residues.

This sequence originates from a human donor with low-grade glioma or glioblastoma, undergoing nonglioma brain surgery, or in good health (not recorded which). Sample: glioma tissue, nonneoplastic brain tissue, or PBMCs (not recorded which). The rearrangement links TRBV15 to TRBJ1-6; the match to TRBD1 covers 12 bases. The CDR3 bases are TGTGCCACCAGCAGGGGACAGGGGGCATCGTATAATTCACCCCTCCACTTT. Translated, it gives CATSRGQGASYNSPLHF.